A single sample gave rise to the 30 T cell receptor beta chains below, sequenced in a study of blood T cell repertoires in COVID-19. Libraries were prepared by immunoSEQ multiplex PCR; TCRdb keeps only in-frame clonotypes and omits some of them. The sample contains just over 90,000 clones, roughly 88% of which appear only once. Input material: peripheral blood. The source of these receptors is a human donor with active COVID-19. The donor label of this sample is uncertain.

This chain uses TRBV23-1 with TRBJ2-3; 7 nucleotides line up with TRBD1. TRBV23-1 is an ORF, with its function uncertain. Trimming cost V 4 bases and J 3 bases; bases outside gene matches: 1. The CDR3 covers 13 residues. This CDR3 is CASSLQGTDTQYF. The CDR3 DNA sequence: TGCGCCAGCAGTCTACAGGGGACAGATACGCAGTATTTT.

The CDR3 DNA reads TGTGCCAGCAGGGATGGGACTCTTAATCAGCCCCAGCATTTT. Translation gives CASRDGTLNQPQHF. The J gene is TRBJ1-5, the V gene TRBV7-8, with D tentatively TRBD1 (5 bases). V lost 6 bases to trimming and J lost 4 bases, with 13 bases between them. Germline V gene sequence: CDR1 SGHVS, CDR2 FQNEAQ. The CDR3 totals 14 residues.

The rearrangement links TRBV5-1 to TRBJ2-3; D ambiguous. Trimming stripped 0 bases from V and 5 bases from J, with 13 bases between. Looked up from germline, CDR1 is SGHRS and CDR2 is YFSETQ. CDR3 length: 15 amino acids. This chain's CDR3 is CASSLGRIPGDTQYF. CDR3 DNA sequence: TGCGCCAGCAGCTTGGGACGGATCCCAGGAGATACGCAGTATTTT.

V and J are TRBV28 and TRBJ1-5, with TRBD1 matching over 7 bases. This CDR3 spans 16 amino acids. The germline gives CDR1 MDHEN, CDR2 SYDVKM. With 5 bases clipped from V and 9 bases from J, the junction kept 16 bases outside the gene matches. The CDR3 DNA is TGTGCCAGCAGTACCAAAGGGGAGCAGGGGGATCCGCCCCAGCATTTT. This encodes CASSTKGEQGDPPQHF.

This clone was found once. V is TRBV11-3 and J is TRBJ2-3; D gene unclear. The CDR3 extends over 14 amino acids. CDR1 and CDR2 (germline): SGHNT, YENEEA. V was trimmed by 3 bases and J by 6 bases, leaving 13 bases between them. The CDR3 DNA follows: TGTGCCAGCAGCTTTTCTTCCCTGGCCGATACGCAGTATTTT. Protein: CASSFSSLADTQYF.

J is TRBJ2-7 and V is TRBV5-6, with 9 bases identical to TRBD1. The length of the CDR3 is 15 residues. The germline V gene encodes CDR1 SGHDT and CDR2 YYEEEE. The V gene end was trimmed by 1 base and the J gene end by 1 base; junction bases not matched to a gene: 3. DNA of the CDR3: TGTGCCAGCAGCTTGTATGGGACAGGGTCCTACGAGCAGTACTTC. Protein sequence: CASSLYGTGSYEQYF.

This clone showed up just a few times. J is TRBJ1-6 and V is TRBV5-6; possibly TRBD1 for D (5 bases). Germline loops: CDR1 SGHDT, CDR2 YYEEEE. The V end was cut by 0 bases, the J end by 4 bases, with 17 bases between. There are 18 residues in the CDR3. For the CDR3, the DNA is TGTGCCAGCAGCTTGGAGTTAGGGGCTGGGGTATATAATTCACCCCTCCACTTT. Its protein is CASSLELGAGVYNSPLHF.

The chain links TRBV7-2 to TRBJ2-1; D uncertain. The CDR3 is made up of 14 amino acids. Between the trimmed V and J ends, which lost 4 bases and 8 bases, there was a span of 15 bases. Germline V CDR1 and CDR2: SGHTA, FQGNSA. Here the CDR3 DNA reads TGTGCCAGCAGCTCCCGAGGATTATGGGATGAGCAGTTCTTC. This sequence encodes CASSSRGLWDEQFF.

The J gene is TRBJ2-1, the V gene TRBV3-1 (or the pseudogene TRBV3-2); 14 bases agree with TRBD2. With 5 bases clipped from V and 8 bases from J, the junction kept 14 bases outside the gene matches. There are 18 residues in the CDR3. Germline assignment: CDR1 LGHDT and CDR2 YNNKEL (reference sequence). CDR3 nucleotides: TGTGCCAGCAGCTACAGACTAGCGGGGGGGATTGAACGGGATGAGCAGTTCTTC. Protein product: CASSYRLAGGIERDEQFF.

The rearrangement uses TRBV12-3 or TRBV12-4 and TRBJ1-2, with 8 bases aligning to TRBD1. The V and J ends lost 5 bases and 5 bases, in that order; junction bases with no gene match: 4. CDR3 length equals 13 residues. The CDR3 is CASSPDRAYGYTF. DNA for the CDR3: TGTGCCAGCAGTCCGGACAGGGCGTATGGCTACACCTTC.

The chain combines TRBV6-5 with TRBJ2-7; 8 bases line up with TRBD1. The CDR3 is made up of 15 amino acids. Per germline, CDR1 MNHEY and CDR2 SVGAGI. V trimming: 0 bases; J trimming: 3 bases; junction bases outside the gene matches: 4. The CDR3 sequence is CASSYSQGAVYEQYF. For the CDR3, the DNA is TGTGCCAGCAGTTACTCCCAGGGGGCGGTCTACGAGCAGTACTTC.

The V and J genes are TRBV2 and TRBJ1-1; 8 bases map to TRBD1. This CDR3 is 16 amino acids long. The germline CDR1 and CDR2 sequences are SNHLY and FYNNEI. The V and J ends lost 5 bases and 3 bases, in that order; junction bases with no gene match: 11. The CDR3 spells CASSRTGGPSDTEAFF. The CDR3 DNA follows: TGTGCCAGCAGTCGCACAGGGGGACCGTCGGACACTGAAGCTTTCTTT.

The chain couples TRBV7-9 to TRBJ1-2, with D uncertain. The V end lost 4 bases, the J end lost 0 bases, and 12 bases lay between the germline ends. Germline loops: CDR1 SEHNR, CDR2 FQNEAQ (reference sequence). The CDR3 runs to 15 residues. CDR3 sequence reads: CASSSVQVSNYGYTF. Here the CDR3 DNA reads TGTGCCAGCAGCTCAGTCCAGGTTTCTAACTATGGCTACACCTTC.

The chain's CDR3 is CASNSGGERAFF. In nucleotides, the CDR3 is TGTGCCAGCAACTCGGGAGGGGAGCGAGCTTTCTTT. The V and J genes are TRBV6-5 and TRBJ1-1; the D gene is possibly TRBD1 (5 bases). Trimming took 7 bases from V and 10 from J, leaving 16 bases between them. This CDR3 has 12 amino acids. CDR1 MNHEY and CDR2 SVGAGI come from the germline V gene.

Turning to this clone: The germline gene is not matched at one end of the junction; a read error may be the cause. V is TRBV4-2 and J is TRBJ2-5; 8 nucleotides align to TRBD1. CDR3 length: 13 amino acids. Germline-derived CDR1 and CDR2 are LGHNA and YNFKEQ. CDR3 sequence: CASSQGPTGGRHF. The CDR3 bases are TGTGCCAGCAGCCAAGGCCCTACAGGGGGGAGGCACTTC.

V gene TRBV4-1 combines with J gene TRBJ2-3; 7 bases align to TRBD1. Germline V gene data show CDR1 as MGHRA and CDR2 as YSYEKL. This CDR3 region has 16 residues. V was pared by 2 bases and J by 4 bases, with 9 bases of the junction left unmatched. The CDR3 nucleotides read TGCGCCAGCAGCCAATTGACAGGGATTGATGCAGATACGCAGTATTTT. Amino acids: CASSQLTGIDADTQYF.

The gene calls are TRBV19 and TRBJ2-1; weak D call: TRBD1 (5 bases). Trimming shortened V by 2 bases and J by 4 bases, and 18 bases separated the two germline ends. Germline values: CDR1 LNHDA, CDR2 SQIVND (reference sequence). There are 17 residues in the CDR3. Written as DNA, the CDR3 is TGTGCCAGTAGTATATCTAGTAGGCGACAGTTATACAATGAGCAGTTCTTC. As protein: CASSISSRRQLYNEQFF.

About this clone itself: Other DNA sequences in this sample translate to the same CDR3. This sequence joins TRBV4-3 and TRBJ1-2; D not resolved. V was clipped by 0 bases and J by 5 bases, with 7 bases between them. Per the germline V gene, CDR1 is LGHNA and CDR2 is YSLEER. There are 13 residues in the CDR3. Here the CDR3 DNA reads TGCGCCAGCAGCCAAGATCGAGGATATGGCTACACCTTC. Residues: CASSQDRGYGYTF.

The V call is TRBV2, the J call TRBJ2-7; 8 bases are shared with TRBD1. The germline V gene encodes CDR1 SNHLY and CDR2 FYNNEI. The CDR3 loop spans 13 amino acids. Trimming removed 5 bases from V and 7 bases from J; junction bases left unmatched: 7. Here the CDR3 DNA reads TGTGCCAGCAGTCCGAGGACAGGGAAGGAGCAGTACTTC. Encoded protein: CASSPRTGKEQYF. The full variable domain, in which reference TRBV2 and TRBJ2-7 provide the parts outside the CDR3, is EPEVTQTPSHQVTQMGQEVILRCVPISNHLYFYWYRQILGQKVEFLVSFYNNEISEKSEIFDDQFSVERPDGSNFTLKIRSTKLEDSAMYFCASSPRTGKEQYFGPGTRLTVT.

The chain is built from TRBV21-1 and TRBJ1-3. TRBV21-1 is deemed a pseudogene. The CDR3 contains 16 residues. The CDR3 nucleotides read TGTGCCAGCAGCAATCGCAGGGACTTCGCTGGAAACACCATATATTTT. Encoded protein: CASSNRRDFAGNTIYF.

The chain joins TRBV7-2 to TRBJ2-6, with 10 bases matching TRBD2. With 1 base clipped from V and 0 bases from J, the junction kept 3 bases outside the gene matches. The CDR3 is 18 residues long. In germline, CDR1 is SGHTA, CDR2 FQGNSA. The CDR3, as DNA: TGTGCCAGCAGCTTAGGACTAGCGGGTAGCTCTGGGGCCAACGTCCTGACTTTC. Amino acids: CASSLGLAGSSGANVLTF.

The rearrangement uses TRBV20-1 and TRBJ2-3; D unclear. This CDR3 spans 11 amino acids. Per the germline V gene, CDR1 is DFQATT and CDR2 is SNEGSKA (reference sequence). V was trimmed by 6 bases and J by 4 bases, leaving 8 bases between them. DNA of the CDR3: TGCAGTGCCCCCTTATCAGATACGCAGTATTTT. Protein sequence: CSAPLSDTQYF.

In this sample, this clone turned up once. The chain links TRBV11-3 to TRBJ2-3; TRBD1 agrees at 10 bases. Per the germline V gene, CDR1 is SGHNT and CDR2 is YENEEA. CDR3 length: 16 residues. V lost 5 bases, J lost 5 bases, and 10 bases stayed unmatched. The CDR3 nucleotides read TGTGCCAGCAGCCCGGGTGGGACAGGGGTAGGAGATACGCAGTATTTT. Its translation is CASSPGGTGVGDTQYF.

The chain is built from TRBV10-3 and TRBJ1-2, with a tentative D call TRBD1 (6 bases). The germline V gene encodes CDR1 ENHRY and CDR2 SYGVKD. V was clipped by 2 bases and J by 8 bases, with 24 bases between them. The CDR3 extends over 17 amino acids. CDR3 protein: CAISEATGLTIPGGYTF. CDR3 bases: TGTGCCATCAGTGAGGCGACAGGCCTTACCATCCCTGGGGGCTACACCTTC.

The gene calls are TRBV6-5 and TRBJ2-1; 8 nucleotides align to TRBD2. The germline V gene has CDR1 MNHEY and CDR2 SVGAGI. The CDR3 spans 14 residues. The J segment lost 2 bases and the V segment lost 8 bases, leaving 5 bases of the junction unmatched. CDR3: CASARRGAYNEQFF. The CDR3 DNA reads TGTGCCAGCGCTCGGCGGGGGGCCTACAATGAGCAGTTCTTC.

The genes are TRBV3-1 (or the pseudogene TRBV3-2) and TRBJ1-2; 12 nucleotides align to TRBD1. Germline V gene data show CDR1 as LGHDT and CDR2 as YNNKEL (reference sequence). This CDR3 comprises 20 residues. V lost 6 bases, J lost 2 bases, and 19 bases stayed unmatched. CDR3 residues: CASRTSFLGTGGHLNYGYTF. DNA of the CDR3: TGTGCCAGCAGGACCAGCTTCCTAGGGACAGGGGGCCATCTGAACTATGGCTACACCTTC.

This clone has more than one count but fewer than ten. This chain joins TRBV3-1 (or the pseudogene TRBV3-2) and TRBJ1-5; no definite D call. The V gene lost 0 bases and the J gene lost 3 bases, with 6 bases spanning the gap. Germline V CDR1 and CDR2: LGHDT, YNNKEL (reference sequence). The CDR3 is 14 residues long. The CDR3 loop reads CASSQDYSNQPQHF. The CDR3 coding sequence is TGTGCCAGCAGCCAAGATTACTCCAATCAGCCCCAGCATTTT.

The V gene is TRBV5-6, the J gene TRBJ2-1; D ambiguous. Germline lookup yields CDR1 SGHDT and CDR2 YYEEEE. CDR3 length: 15 residues. The V end lost 0 bases, the J end lost 0 bases, and 7 bases lay between the germline ends. For the CDR3, the DNA is TGTGCCAGCAGCTTGGGTCCCAGCTCCTACAATGAGCAGTTCTTC. This translates into CASSLGPSSYNEQFF. Using reference TRBV5-6 and TRBJ2-1 for the parts outside the CDR3, the full variable domain is DAGVTQSPTHLIKTRGQQVTLRCSPKSGHDTVSWYQQALGQGPQFIFQYYEEEERQRGNFPDRFSGHQFPNYSSELNVNALLLGDSALYLCASSLGPSSYNEQFFGPGTRLTVL.

This chain joins TRBV27 and TRBJ1-3; tentatively, D is TRBD1 (5 bases). The CDR3 extends over 16 amino acids. The V and J ends lost 6 bases and 0 bases respectively, with 15 bases between them. Germline V gene lookup returns CDR1 MNHEY and CDR2 SMNVEV (reference sequence). The CDR3 loop is CASRKLSGGSGNTIYF. The CDR3 region has the DNA TGTGCCAGCAGAAAACTGTCGGGGGGCTCTGGAAACACCATATATTTT.

This clone was found once. V gene TRBV18 combines with J gene TRBJ2-6; TRBD1 matches at 9 bases. This CDR3 has 18 amino acids. Germline values: CDR1 KGHSH, CDR2 LQKENI. V dropped 3 bases and J dropped 4; count of bases not matched to a gene: 10. The DNA for the CDR3 is TGTGCCAGCTCACCGATACAGGGGGCCTTCTCCGGGGCCAACGTCCTGACTTTC. It codes for CASSPIQGAFSGANVLTF.